The T cell receptor beta chain under discussion was sequenced for a study of T cells in Graves' hyperthyroidism and ophthalmopathy. As for the study in general: Staff took peripheral blood when the initial diagnosis was made, before any treatment began.

Whole-study results and caveats: Blood also contained most expanded thyroid clonotypes above 0.001.

There are 14 residues in the CDR3. Germline CDR1 is MNHEY and CDR2 is SMNVEV (reference sequence). Trimming took 6 bases from V and 5 from J, leaving 17 bases between them. Notes on this clonotype: The antigen is undetermined.

The investigators amplified TCR beta CDR3 regions from RNA transcripts. TCR CDR3 regions were first amplified by RT-PCR with HTBI primers. TCRdb reprocessed the multiplex PCR reads with MiXCR, giving one entry per CDR3 protein. The table lists under 450,000 distinct CDR3 sequences, 17% of them singletons, with 34% in the top ten. Uncontrolled infection, other autoimmune disease, pregnancy or lactation led to exclusion. The chain joins TRBV27 to TRBJ2-7; D uncertain. The TCR sequence derives from a woman aged 25 to 45 with Graves' hyperthyroidism that later progressed to Graves' ophthalmopathy. Specimen: blood. The CDR3 region is CASSLGGLNHEQYF. The CDR3 DNA reads as TGTGCCAGCAGCCTAGGTGGGCTTAATCACGAGCAGTACTTC.